This is a list of T cell receptor beta chains from one sample in a study of T cells after yellow fever vaccination. TCRdb called the 5' RACE reads again in MiXCR, with one record for every CDR3 protein. The sample comprises some 320,000 distinct CDR3 sequences, roughly 10% of which are singletons, and under 4% rests with the top ten. Sample: CD4+ T cells sorted from PBMCs, taken 45 days after the yellow fever booster vaccination. Receptors originate from a man younger than 35 who received the YFV17D yellow fever vaccine. The CDR3 runs from the conserved cysteine through the conserved F or W. D genes are given only for firm matches. Size tells how often a clone was seen (once, few, many) or the class of an expanded clone, and some rows leave it out.

many	.	TRBV27	TRBJ2-1	TGTGCCAGCGGAGGGTCCCTGGAGCAGTTCTTC	CASGGSLEQFF
many	.	TRBV12-3/TRBV12-4	TRBJ2-4	TGTGCCAGCAGTAAAGACGGTCTAGCCAAAAACATTCAGTACTTC	CASSKDGLAKNIQYF
few	.	TRBV20-1	TRBJ2-3	TGCAGTGCTAGTTCCGCTACCACTAAACAGGGTTCTAGCACAGATACGCAGTATTTT	CSASSATTKQGSSTDTQYF
.	.	TRBV7-2	TRBJ1-2	TGTGCCAGCAGCCTCAGAGCATCTTCGGGTTCCTATGGCTACACCTTC	CASSLRASSGSYGYTF
few	TRBD1	TRBV5-5	TRBJ2-1	TGTGCCAGCAGCTTGAGGGACAGCTACAATGAGCAGTTCTTC	CASSLRDSYNEQFF
.	TRBD2	TRBV18	TRBJ2-1	TGTGCCAGCTCACCTCCTAGCGGGGGGGCCTTCAATGAGCAGTTCTTC	CASSPPSGGAFNEQFF
few	.	TRBV6-5	TRBJ1-2	TGTGCCAGCAGTTACTCGCCGGGTGCGAACTATGGCTACACCTTC	CASSYSPGANYGYTF
.	TRBD2	TRBV6-5	TRBJ2-1	TGTGCCAGCAGCCCCAGGGGACTAGCGGGGGTGGATGAGCAGTTCTTC	CASSPRGLAGVDEQFF
many	.	TRBV20-1	TRBJ1-1	TGCAGTGCTAGCGGCAGATGGAACACTGAAGCTTTCTTT	CSASGRWNTEAFF
.	TRBD1	TRBV28	TRBJ2-1	TGTGCCAGCAGTTTACTGGGACAGGGGGAGGATGAGCAGTTCTTC	CASSLLGQGEDEQFF
few	.	TRBV29-1	TRBJ1-2	TGCAGCGCCCGTCAACCGGGCAGGAACTATGGCTACACCTTC	CSARQPGRNYGYTF
.	.	TRBV6-5	TRBJ2-7	TGTGCCAGCAGTTATGGGGTAAACTACGAGCAGTACTTC	CASSYGVNYEQYF
.	TRBD1	TRBV20-1	TRBJ1-1	TGCAGTGCTTTCCGGGACAGGGAGGAAACTGAAGCTTTCTTT	CSAFRDREETEAFF
many	.	TRBV29-1	TRBJ2-3	TGCAGCGTTGAAGTTTTTACAGAGAGCACAGATACGCAGTATTTT	CSVEVFTESTDTQYF
.	.	TRBV5-1	TRBJ1-1	TGCGCCAGCACATCCCACCGGACGGACACTGAAGCTTTCTTT	CASTSHRTDTEAFF
.	.	TRBV12-3/TRBV12-4	TRBJ1-1	TGTGCCAGCAGCTTCCCCTGGGGAGCCACTGAAGCTTTCTTT	CASSFPWGATEAFF
few	TRBD1	TRBV11-2	TRBJ1-2	TGTGCCAGCAGCTTAGGCAGGGGGCCACACTATGGCTACACCTTC	CASSLGRGPHYGYTF
.	.	TRBV10-3	TRBJ1-6	TGTGCCATCAGTGAGAACCCGGGACGCGGAAATTCACCCCTCCACTTT	CAISENPGRGNSPLHF
few	TRBD1	TRBV20-1	TRBJ1-4	TGCAGTGTCGACCGGGACAGTAATGAAAAACTGTTTTTT	CSVDRDSNEKLFF
many	TRBD2	TRBV10-3	TRBJ2-7	TGTGCCGCGGGACTAGCGGTCTACGAGCAGTACTTC	CAAGLAVYEQYF
.	TRBD2	TRBV28	TRBJ2-3	TGTGCCACCGACGGGGGGAACACAGATACGCAGTATTTT	CATDGGNTDTQYF
few	.	TRBV25-1	TRBJ2-2	TGTGCCAGCAGTGCCGCCGGGACAACGAACACCGGGGAGCTGTTTTTT	CASSAAGTTNTGELFF
.	.	TRBV20-1	TRBJ2-5	TGCAGTGCTAGAGTACCCGGGACGGTTTGGGAGACCCAGTACTTC	CSARVPGTVWETQYF
.	TRBD1	TRBV20-1	TRBJ1-4	TGCAGTGCAAAATCCGGGACAGGGGGCGGAAGAGAAAAACTGTTTTTT	CSAKSGTGGGREKLFF
.	TRBD2	TRBV9	TRBJ2-1	TGTGCCAGCAGCGGCCCTAGCGGGGTATACAATGAGCAGTTCTTC	CASSGPSGVYNEQFF
.	.	TRBV7-6	TRBJ2-5	TGTGCCAGCAGCCCCAGGCCTTTCGAGACCCAGTACTTC	CASSPRPFETQYF
few	.	TRBV24-1	TRBJ2-1	TGTGCCACCAGTGCACGGAGGGGTAGGGATAGTATTGAGCAGTTCTTC	CATSARRGRDSIEQFF
few	TRBD2	TRBV6-6	TRBJ2-1	TGTGCCAGCAGTTACCCCCTTGCGGGGGGGCCTGGTGAGCAGTTCTTC	CASSYPLAGGPGEQFF
.	.	TRBV7-2	TRBJ2-5	TGTGCCAGCAGCTCAGGGGACGGAGACACCCAGTACTTC	CASSSGDGDTQYF